This T cell receptor (beta chain) originates from a study of blood T cell repertoires in COVID-19. The overall study: Researchers got acute and convalescent COVID-19 samples from the United States, Italy and Spain.

The protocol was immunoSEQ multiplex PCR, while the TCRdb copy is restricted to in-frame clones and leaves out a portion. The sample holds approximately 200,000 clones, 70% to 90% seen once. The receptor's source is a human donor with active or convalescent COVID-19. The donor label of this sample is uncertain. The sample consisted of peripheral blood.

The CDR3 DNA follows: TGTGCCAGCAGTTACCAGGCAGGATTCGCCTACGAGCAGTACTTC. Translated: CASSYQAGFAYEQYF. The chain uses TRBV6-5 and TRBJ2-7; D is unclear. The CDR3 has 15 amino acids. The germline CDR1 and CDR2 sequences are MNHEY and SVGAGI. Trimming removed 2 bases from V and 2 bases from J, with 13 bases in between.